The 31 T cell receptor beta chains below come from one sample, sequenced in a study of blood T cell repertoires in COVID-19 (dated by TCRdb to about 2020). The method was the immunoSEQ multiplex PCR assay. In its TCRdb copy, this immuneACCESS table keeps in-frame sequences only and misses some clones. Where compared with another copy, unresolved V genes explain less than half of these, and the others have no known cause. Counted in this sample were 100,000 or so clones; about 93% of them appeared once. Less than 5% of the sample comes from the top ten. The sequenced sample consisted of peripheral blood. These receptor sequences come from a woman aged 45 to 65 in a cohort sampled during active COVID-19.

This chain joins TRBV5-1 and TRBJ1-3; a weak D match, TRBD1 (5 bases). This CDR3 contains 15 residues. V shed 2 bases and J shed 0 bases, with 9 bases lying between them. Per germline, CDR1 SGHRS and CDR2 YFSETQ. The CDR3 DNA is TGCGCCAGCAGCTTTGACAGCAGCTCTGGAAACACCATATATTTT. Translation: CASSFDSSSGNTIYF. The full variable domain, its missing parts supplied by reference TRBV5-1 and TRBJ1-3, is KAGVTQTPRYLIKTRGQQVTLSCSPISGHRSVSWYQQTPGQGLQFLFEYFSETQRNKGNFPGRFSGRQFSNSRSEMNVSTLELGDSALYLCASSFDSSSGNTIYFGEGSWLTVV.

The V gene is TRBV6-6, the J gene TRBJ2-5; D remains unclear. V was shortened by 2 bases and J by 9 bases, with 10 bases between the two germline ends. The CDR3 is 12 residues long. Germline lookup yields CDR1 MNHNY and CDR2 SVGAGI (reference sequence). CDR3 DNA: TGTGCCAGCAGTTACGGCGCGGCGGCCCAGTACTTC. This encodes CASSYGAAAQYF.

The chain links TRBV5-4 to TRBJ2-1; possibly TRBD2 for D (7 bases). This CDR3 comprises 15 residues. The germline V and J ends were trimmed by 5 bases and 9 bases, with 21 bases remaining between them. The germline gives CDR1 SGHNT, CDR2 YYREEE (reference sequence). CDR3 residues: CASSPGGGQGVEQFF. The CDR3 DNA reads as TGTGCCAGCAGTCCCGGCGGGGGCCAAGGGGTTGAGCAGTTCTTC.

The rearrangement links TRBV5-1 to TRBJ2-3; 9 bases are a match to TRBD1. V lost 3 bases and J lost 3; bases outside the gene matches: 2. CDR1 and CDR2 from the germline V gene are SGHRS and YFSETQ. The CDR3 is made up of 14 amino acids. The CDR3, as DNA: TGCGCCAGCAGCTACGGACAGGGGACAGATACGCAGTATTTT. Its protein is CASSYGQGTDTQYF.

This chain joins TRBV11-3 and TRBJ2-7; no clear D. Germline assignment: CDR1 SGHNT and CDR2 YENEEA. The ends were cut back, 3 bases at V and 2 bases at J, with 11 bases in the middle. CDR3 length: 14 residues. CDR3 amino acids: CASSFPGLPYEQYF. Here the CDR3 DNA reads TGTGCCAGCAGCTTCCCCGGTCTGCCCTACGAGCAGTACTTC.

This chain connects TRBV7-6 to TRBJ2-1; no reliable D call. Deletions cut 4 bases from V and 8 bases from J, with 15 bases between. This CDR3 region has 14 residues. Germline assignment: CDR1 SGHVS and CDR2 FNYEAQ. The chain's CDR3 is CASSSKRRGDEQFF. CDR3 bases: TGTGCCAGCAGCTCAAAGCGTAGAGGCGATGAGCAGTTCTTC.

The chain couples TRBV28 to TRBJ2-7, with D unclear. This CDR3 has 13 residues. Germline V gives CDR1 MDHEN, CDR2 SYDVKM. The V end lost 7 bases, the J end lost 0 bases, and 10 bases lay between the germline ends. This CDR3 reads CASKRVISYEQYF. DNA for the CDR3: TGTGCCAGCAAACGGGTGATCTCCTACGAGCAGTACTTC.

The CDR3 region is CAWSSKGGNTEAFF. As DNA, the CDR3 is TGTGCCTGGAGTTCCAAAGGGGGCAACACTGAAGCTTTCTTT. This chain connects TRBV30 to TRBJ1-1; 7 positions agree with TRBD1. The CDR3 contains 14 residues. V was clipped by 2 bases and J by 2 bases; unmatched bases: 5. The germline V gene encodes CDR1 GTSNPN and CDR2 SVGIG (reference sequence).

The chain recombines TRBV7-3 with TRBJ2-1; D may be TRBD1 (5 bases). V was pared by 4 bases and J by 6 bases, with 10 bases between. CDR1 SGHTA and CDR2 FQGTGA come from the germline V gene. This CDR3 is built from 13 residues. CDR3 DNA: TGTGCCAGCAGCTCCCCAGGGCGCAATGAGCAGTTCTTC. Translating it yields CASSSPGRNEQFF.

The J gene is TRBJ2-4, the V gene TRBV6-2 or TRBV6-3; D call uncertain. Trimming stripped 2 bases from V and 3 bases from J, with 5 bases between. The CDR3 spans 13 residues. Per germline, CDR1 MNHEY and CDR2 SVGEGT. CDR3: CASSYGSKNIQYF. CDR3 bases: TGTGCCAGCAGTTACGGCAGCAAAAACATTCAGTACTTC.

The chain employs TRBV19 and TRBJ1-6, with no clear D. Per the germline V gene, CDR1 is LNHDA and CDR2 is SQIVND (reference sequence). This CDR3 has 16 residues. The V end was cut by 3 bases, the J end by 0 bases, with 9 bases between. In DNA, the CDR3 is TGTGCCAGTAGTATTCGTGCGTCCTCCTATAATTCACCCCTCCACTTT. Residues: CASSIRASSYNSPLHF.

The chain uses TRBV3-1 (or the pseudogene TRBV3-2) and TRBJ1-3; D not certain. V lost 4 bases and J 8 bases, leaving 9 bases between the germline ends. Germline loops: CDR1 LGHDT, CDR2 YNNKEL (reference sequence). This CDR3 spans 12 amino acids. CDR3 in amino acids: CASSLYRDTIYF. DNA for the CDR3: TGTGCCAGCAGCCTCTACCGGGACACCATATATTTT.

J is TRBJ1-1 and V is TRBV27; 7 positions agree with TRBD1. Germline CDR1 and CDR2: MNHEY and SMNVEV (reference sequence). There are 13 residues in the CDR3. V gave up 6 bases and J gave up 3 bases; unmatched junction bases: 4. The CDR3 sequence is CASSWDRDTEAFF. The CDR3 region has the DNA TGTGCCAGCAGCTGGGACAGAGACACTGAAGCTTTCTTT.

The gene calls are TRBV10-3 and TRBJ1-1; 8 bases line up with TRBD1. The germline V gene encodes CDR1 ENHRY and CDR2 SYGVKD. CDR3 length: 15 amino acids. After removal of 4 bases from V and 0 bases from J, the junction contained 4 bases not matched to a gene. DNA for the CDR3: TGTGCCATCAGTGTACAGGGGGACATGAACACTGAAGCTTTCTTT. This codes for CAISVQGDMNTEAFF.

The rearrangement joins TRBV12-3 or TRBV12-4 to TRBJ1-3; no reliable D call. CDR3 length: 11 amino acids. The ends were cut back, 8 bases at V and 2 bases at J, with 4 bases in the middle. The CDR3 here is CASGPGNTIYF. CDR3 DNA: TGTGCCAGCGGGCCTGGAAACACCATATATTTT.

This chain connects TRBV6-6 to TRBJ1-1, with 12 positions matching TRBD1. The CDR3 covers 15 residues. With 3 bases clipped from V and 4 bases from J, the junction kept 3 bases outside the gene matches. The germline V gene has CDR1 MNHNY and CDR2 SVGAGI (reference sequence). This CDR3 is CASSYAGQGATEAFF. The CDR3 DNA is TGTGCCAGCAGTTATGCGGGACAGGGGGCCACTGAAGCTTTCTTT.

This clone was detected once. The chain links TRBV5-5 to TRBJ1-2; perhaps TRBD1 as D (6 bases). The CDR3 loop spans 14 amino acids. In germline, CDR1 is SGHKS, CDR2 YYEKEE (reference sequence). The V and J ends lost 1 base and 4 bases respectively, with 11 bases between them. CDR3 DNA sequence: TGTGCCAGCAGCTTGCGCCAGGGGATCTATGGCTACACCTTC. This gives the protein CASSLRQGIYGYTF.

This clone has only one observation. This chain joins TRBV3-1 (or the pseudogene TRBV3-2) and TRBJ1-2, with a possible D match to TRBD1 (5 bases). The CDR3 loop spans 14 amino acids. Germline V lookup: CDR1 LGHDT, CDR2 YNNKEL (reference sequence). V was clipped by 4 bases and J by 8 bases, with 17 bases between them. The CDR3 nucleotides read TGTGCCAGCAGCCCCAGGGTTCAGGCAAGCGGCTACACCTTC. Protein product: CASSPRVQASGYTF.

The chain is built from TRBV27 and TRBJ2-7, with unresolved D. CDR1 is MNHEY and CDR2 is SMNVEV in the germline V gene (reference sequence). V was shortened by 0 bases and J by 2 bases, with 11 bases between the two germline ends. This CDR3 comprises 15 residues. CDR3 nucleotide sequence: TGTGCCAGCAGTTTATCGGGCAGACCTCCCTACGAGCAGTACTTC. Protein product: CASSLSGRPPYEQYF.

This clone was counted between two and nine times. V and J are TRBV30 and TRBJ2-2; 9 bases are shared with TRBD1. Germline V gives CDR1 GTSNPN, CDR2 SVGIG (reference sequence). J gave up 7 bases and V 5 bases, and 5 bases lay outside the gene matches. The CDR3 is 13 residues long. For the CDR3, the DNA is TGTGCCTGGGCGGGACAGGGTATCGGGGAGCTGTTTTTT. The encoded protein is CAWAGQGIGELFF.

V and J are TRBV5-1 and TRBJ2-1; TRBD2 might be the D (6 bases). Germline CDR1 is SGHRS and CDR2 is YFSETQ. The CDR3 is 15 amino acids. V gave up 1 base and J gave up 2 bases, with 10 bases separating them. The CDR3 region is CASSLLAETYNEQFF. CDR3 coding DNA: TGCGCCAGCAGCTTGTTAGCGGAGACCTACAATGAGCAGTTCTTC. The full variable domain, rest sourced from reference TRBV5-1 and TRBJ2-1, is KAGVTQTPRYLIKTRGQQVTLSCSPISGHRSVSWYQQTPGQGLQFLFEYFSETQRNKGNFPGRFSGRQFSNSRSEMNVSTLELGDSALYLCASSLLAETYNEQFFGPGTRLTVL.

The V gene is TRBV10-3, the J gene TRBJ2-2; TRBD1 aligns across 11 bases. Looked up from germline, CDR1 is ENHRY and CDR2 is SYGVKD. The length of the CDR3 is 15 residues. J lost 3 bases, V lost 6 bases, and 3 bases had no gene match. This CDR3 reads CAIRPGQGDTGELFF. CDR3 sequence (DNA): TGTGCCATCAGGCCGGGACAGGGGGACACCGGGGAGCTGTTTTTT.

This chain uses TRBV3-1 (or the pseudogene TRBV3-2) with TRBJ2-7; D possibly corresponds to TRBD2 (5 bases). Trimming shortened V by 6 bases and J by 1 base, and 10 bases separated the two germline ends. Germline V gene lookup returns CDR1 LGHDT and CDR2 YNNKEL (reference sequence). This CDR3 has 13 residues. The CDR3 region is CASRWTGSYEQYF. CDR3 in DNA: TGTGCCAGCAGATGGACTGGTTCCTACGAGCAGTACTTC.

The rearrangement links TRBV24-1 to TRBJ1-2; 8 bases are a match to TRBD1. Germline trimming cut 3 bases from V and 1 base from J; bases unmatched to any gene: 3. This CDR3 comprises 15 residues. The germline gives CDR1 KGHDR, CDR2 SFDVKD. CDR3 residues: CATSDRDRGNYGYTF. CDR3 sequence (DNA): TGTGCCACCAGTGATCGAGACAGGGGTAACTATGGCTACACCTTC.

This clone was detected only once. The V and J genes are TRBV12-3 or TRBV12-4 and TRBJ2-7; 9 nucleotides agree with TRBD2. The CDR3 length is 13 residues. The ends lost 10 bases at V and 2 bases at J; junction bases unmatched: 6. CDR3 region: CATSSGTPYEQYF. The CDR3, as DNA: TGTGCCACCTCTAGCGGGACTCCCTACGAGCAGTACTTC.

The chain joins TRBV12-3 or TRBV12-4 to TRBJ1-4; 7 nucleotides line up with TRBD1. Losses at the gene ends were 6 bases for V and 8 bases for J; bases not matched to a gene: 6. This CDR3 has 13 residues. The CDR3 DNA is TGTGCCAGCAGGCGACAGGGTATAGAAAAACTGTTTTTT. Translation gives CASRRQGIEKLFF.

The chain carries TRBV11-3 and TRBJ1-6, with 8 bases matching TRBD1. The V gene's germline CDR1 is SGHNT and CDR2 YENEEA. Trimming removed 1 base from V and 6 bases from J; junction bases left unmatched: 2. The CDR3 spans 15 residues. The CDR3, as DNA: TGTGCCAGCAGCTTAGGAACAGGGGGTAATTCACCCCTCCACTTT. As protein: CASSLGTGGNSPLHF.

The rearrangement joins TRBV20-1 to TRBJ2-1, with unresolved D. Germline CDR1 DFQATT, CDR2 SNEGSKA (reference sequence). V gave up 2 bases and J gave up 8 bases, with 7 bases separating them. There are 11 residues in the CDR3. The DNA of the CDR3 is TGCAGTGCTAGAAACAACCATGAGCAGTTCTTC. Protein product: CSARNNHEQFF.

The rearrangement joins TRBV10-3 to TRBJ2-3; 13 nucleotides agree with TRBD2. The V gene's germline CDR1 is ENHRY and CDR2 SYGVKD. V lost 8 bases and J lost 6; bases outside the gene matches: 8. The CDR3 runs 15 residues. CDR3 protein: CAISPGLAGRDTQYF. The CDR3 region has the DNA TGTGCCATCTCTCCGGGACTAGCGGGACGGGATACGCAGTATTTT.

Regarding this clone: Different DNA sequences within this sample yield the same CDR3. The chain couples TRBV2 to TRBJ1-1; TRBD1 is a possible D gene (5 bases). In germline, CDR1 is SNHLY, CDR2 FYNNEI. The germline V and J ends were trimmed by 2 bases and 1 base, with 5 bases remaining between them. The CDR3 contains 13 residues. CDR3 nucleotides: TGTGCCAGCAGTGAACAGGGGAACACTGAAGCTTTCTTT. It encodes CASSEQGNTEAFF.

The chain has TRBV21-1 and TRBJ2-2; the table's D call of TRBD2 was not tested on the DNA. TRBV21-1 is deemed a pseudogene. The CDR3 covers 15 residues. CDR3 sequence reads: CASSKEGPNTGELFF. The CDR3, as DNA: TGTGCCAGCAGCAAGGAGGGACCAAACACCGGGGAGCTGTTTTTT.